This T cell receptor (beta chain) was sequenced for a study of neurological immune-mediated disorders. Trimming removed 1 base from V and 4 bases from J, with 12 bases in between. The CDR3 runs 15 residues. Per germline, CDR1 SGHRS and CDR2 YFSETQ. Time point indicated: longitudinal time-point 3. Unsorted libraries were derived from 2 million PBMCs stored at -80 C. Synthesis of cDNA was carried out by template-switch 5'RACE. The reaction used 10-nucleotide random UMIs. TCRdb re-called the 5' RACE reads through MiXCR, storing one row per CDR3 protein. The sample shows roughly 100,000 distinct CDR3 sequences, roughly a tenth of them seen only once.

The J gene is TRBJ1-5, the V gene TRBV5-1; D is unclear. What was sequenced was PBMCs. The TCR comes from a female donor with HTLV-1-associated myelopathy (HAM/TSP). CDR3 sequence reads: CASSLSGVRNQPQHF. Here the CDR3 DNA reads TGCGCCAGCAGCTTGTCGGGAGTACGGAATCAGCCCCAGCATTTT.